The clone carrying this T cell receptor beta chain was found many times. Antigen specificity is unknown. This sample is part of a study of T-cell reconstitution after alpha-beta-depleted transplantation in children. Trimming at V came to 5 bases and at J to 0 bases, leaving 5 bases not matched to a gene. This CDR3 spans 15 amino acids. The germline CDR1 and CDR2 sequences are DFQATT and SNEGSKA (reference sequence). Researchers prepared the TCRbeta library using unique molecular identifiers, the study reports. Using its own MiXCR run on the PCR reads, TCRdb lists one record per CDR3 protein. The sample yields under 75,000 distinct CDR3 sequences, approximately 10% seen once. Study outcomes and limitations: Some patients' high day-60 TCRbeta diversity was traced to surviving recipient T cells and thymic progenitors. One year post-transplant, T-cell counts and diversity were largely derived from T cells produced anew.

This TCR derives from a boy younger than 18 with acute myeloid leukemia, due to receive a stem cell transplant. Sequences were derived from PBMCs, sampled before TCRalphabeta/CD19-depleted stem cell transplant. The gene calls are TRBV20-1 and TRBJ2-1; 9 bases line up with TRBD2. CDR3 in amino acids: CSAFSAGGSYNEQFF. The CDR3 nucleotides are TGCAGTGCTTTCTCAGCGGGAGGCTCCTACAATGAGCAGTTCTTC.